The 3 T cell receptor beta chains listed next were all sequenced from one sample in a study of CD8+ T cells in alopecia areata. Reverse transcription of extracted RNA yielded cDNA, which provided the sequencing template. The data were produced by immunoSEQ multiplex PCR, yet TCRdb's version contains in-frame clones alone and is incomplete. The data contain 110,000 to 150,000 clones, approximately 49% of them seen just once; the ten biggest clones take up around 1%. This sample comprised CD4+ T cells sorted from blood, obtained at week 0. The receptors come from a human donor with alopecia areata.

The CDR3 nucleotides read TGTGCCACCAGAGGGGGTGAAAAACTGTTTTTT. It specifies CATRGGEKLFF. The chain employs TRBV15 and TRBJ1-4; the D gene is possibly TRBD1 (6 bases). The V end lost 6 bases, the J end lost 7 bases, and 6 bases lay between the germline ends. Germline V gene sequence: CDR1 LNHNV, CDR2 YYDKDF (reference sequence). The CDR3 contains 11 residues.

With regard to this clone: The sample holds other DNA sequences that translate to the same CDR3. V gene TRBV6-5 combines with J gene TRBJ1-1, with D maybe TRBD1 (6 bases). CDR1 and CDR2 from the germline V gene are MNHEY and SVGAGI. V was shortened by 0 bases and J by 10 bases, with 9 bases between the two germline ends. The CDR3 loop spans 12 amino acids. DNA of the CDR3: TGTGCCAGCAGTTACTCAGGGGGGAGAGCTTTCTTT. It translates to CASSYSGGRAFF.

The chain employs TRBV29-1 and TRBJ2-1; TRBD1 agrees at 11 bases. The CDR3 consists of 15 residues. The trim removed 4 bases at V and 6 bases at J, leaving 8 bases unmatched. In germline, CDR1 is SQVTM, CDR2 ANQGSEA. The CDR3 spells CSVVGPGQGVNEQFF. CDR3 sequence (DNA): TGCAGCGTTGTAGGACCGGGACAGGGGGTCAATGAGCAGTTCTTC.